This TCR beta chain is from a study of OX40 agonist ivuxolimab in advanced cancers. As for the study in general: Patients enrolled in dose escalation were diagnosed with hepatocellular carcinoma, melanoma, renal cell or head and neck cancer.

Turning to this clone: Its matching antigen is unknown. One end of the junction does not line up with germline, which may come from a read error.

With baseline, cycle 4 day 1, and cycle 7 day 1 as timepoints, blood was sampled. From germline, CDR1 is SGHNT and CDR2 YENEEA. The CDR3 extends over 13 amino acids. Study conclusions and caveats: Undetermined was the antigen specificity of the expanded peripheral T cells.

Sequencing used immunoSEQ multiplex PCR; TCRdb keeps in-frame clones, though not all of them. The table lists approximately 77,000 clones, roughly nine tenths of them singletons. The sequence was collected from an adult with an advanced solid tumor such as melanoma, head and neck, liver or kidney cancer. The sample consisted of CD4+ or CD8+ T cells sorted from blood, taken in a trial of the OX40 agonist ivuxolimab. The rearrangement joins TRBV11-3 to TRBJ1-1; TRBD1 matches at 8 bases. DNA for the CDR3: TGTGCCAGCAGCGCAGGGGGCCACACTGGAGCTTTCTTT. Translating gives CASSAGGHTGAFF.